A single sample gave rise to the 5 T cell receptor beta chains below, sequenced in a study of T-cell memory formation after mild COVID-19. One entry per CDR3 protein results from TCRdb running MiXCR on the 5' RACE reads. The sample yields tens of thousands of distinct CDR3 sequences, about a quarter seen once. Sequences were obtained from PBMCs or a T cell subset sorted from them (not recorded which). The receptors were gathered from a young man who had mild COVID-19 (a few samples of this study predate the infection). Cell type and time point are not known.

This rearrangement joins TRBV24-1 to TRBJ2-1; unclear D gene. The germline CDR1 and CDR2 sequences are KGHDR and SFDVKD. Trimming shortened V by 3 bases and J by 8 bases, and 10 bases separated the two germline ends. This CDR3 region has 13 residues. Here the CDR3 reads CATSDPPRDEQFF. In nucleotides, the CDR3 is TGTGCCACCAGTGATCCCCCCCGGGATGAGCAGTTCTTC.

This clonotype has more than one count but fewer than ten. This rearrangement joins TRBV28 to TRBJ2-1; 10 bases match TRBD1. This CDR3 spans 15 amino acids. Germline V gene lookup returns CDR1 MDHEN and CDR2 SYDVKM. The trim removed 5 bases at V and 6 bases at J, leaving 7 bases unmatched. The CDR3 is CASSPGTGDANEQFF. The DNA of the CDR3 is TGTGCCAGCAGTCCCGGGACAGGGGACGCCAATGAGCAGTTCTTC. The variable domain in full, with the rest retrieved from reference TRBV28 and TRBJ2-1, is DVKVTQSSRYLVKRTGEKVFLECVQDMDHENMFWYRQDPGLGLRLIYFSYDVKMKEKGDIPEGYSVSREKKERFSLILESASTNQTSMYLCASSPGTGDANEQFFGPGTRLTVL.

This clonotype is medium-sized in the sample. This chain joins TRBV27 and TRBJ2-7; D is unresolved. This CDR3 spans 13 amino acids. V dropped 6 bases and J dropped 1 base, with 10 bases sitting between them. Per the germline V gene, CDR1 is MNHEY and CDR2 is SMNVEV (reference sequence). The chain's CDR3 is CASSHGPSYEQYF. As DNA, the CDR3 is TGTGCCAGCAGCCATGGGCCGTCCTACGAGCAGTACTTC.

This clonotype was recorded a few times. The chain employs TRBV12-3 or TRBV12-4 and TRBJ2-5, with a possible D match to TRBD2 (6 bases). The length of the CDR3 is 13 residues. Trimming removed 3 bases at V and 5 bases at J, with 10 bases between. The CDR3 coding sequence is TGTGCCAGCAGTTTCGGGAGTTGGGAGACCCAGTACTTC. Amino acid sequence: CASSFGSWETQYF.

This clonotype came up once. The chain joins TRBV27 to TRBJ2-1; weak D call: TRBD2 (7 bases). With 5 bases removed from V and 6 bases from J, the gap between germline ends came to 17 bases. Per germline, CDR1 MNHEY and CDR2 SMNVEV (reference sequence). CDR3 length equals 15 residues. CDR3 coding DNA: TGTGCCAGCAGTCTGGGGGGGCCCAACAGCAATGAGCAGTTCTTC. It codes for CASSLGGPNSNEQFF.